The 29 T cell receptor beta chains listed next were all sequenced from one sample in a study of blood T cell repertoires in COVID-19. TCRdb's table, derived via immunoSEQ multiplex PCR, lists solely in-frame clones and lacks some. This sample has 43,000 or so clones; 82% occur once, and the top ten carry less than 25%. Source material: peripheral blood. The source of these receptors is a woman aged 55 to 70 with acute or convalescent COVID-19.

This chain links TRBV5-1 with TRBJ1-1, with D hard to call. V lost 4 bases, J lost 1 base, and 11 bases lay in between. Per the germline V gene, CDR1 is SGHRS and CDR2 is YFSETQ. CDR3 length: 14 residues. The CDR3 DNA follows: TGCGCCAGCAGCCCAGAACACGAGAACACTGAAGCTTTCTTT. Translation: CASSPEHENTEAFF.

The sample holds a few counts of this clone. This chain joins TRBV27 and TRBJ2-2; 9 nucleotides match TRBD1. The CDR3 has 13 amino acids. Germline-derived CDR1 and CDR2 are MNHEY and SMNVEV (reference sequence). J lost 8 bases, V lost 8 bases, and 6 bases had no gene match. The CDR3 DNA sequence: TGTGCCAGCCGGACAGGGGTGCCAGGGGAGCTGTTTTTT. Its translation: CASRTGVPGELFF.

The chain has TRBV6-5 and TRBJ1-5; TRBD1 agrees at 9 bases. The CDR3 loop spans 14 amino acids. The germline gives CDR1 MNHEY, CDR2 SVGAGI. The V segment lost 8 bases and the J segment 2 bases; nucleotides outside the gene matches: 4. The CDR3: CASYRTGGNQPQHF. CDR3 nucleotides: TGTGCCAGCTACAGGACAGGGGGCAATCAGCCCCAGCATTTT.

The gene calls are TRBV5-4 and TRBJ2-1, with 8 bases fitting TRBD2. CDR1 is SGHNT and CDR2 is YYREEE in the germline V gene (reference sequence). V was clipped by 4 bases and J by 9 bases; unmatched bases: 9. This CDR3 is 14 amino acids long. The CDR3 nucleotides read TGTGCCAGCAGCCCCCGTGGTAGCGGGGTTGAGCAGTTCTTC. Residues: CASSPRGSGVEQFF.

This clone appeared once. The V gene is TRBV7-2, the J gene TRBJ2-3, with 15 bases aligning to TRBD2. The germline V gene encodes CDR1 SGHTA and CDR2 FQGNSA. V dropped 5 bases and J dropped 12; count of bases not matched to a gene: 12. The CDR3 totals 16 residues. The CDR3 DNA is TGTGCCAGCAGCGAGCAGCGGACTAGCGGGGGGGCCTTTCAGTATTTT. As protein: CASSEQRTSGGAFQYF.

The J gene is TRBJ1-5, the V gene TRBV5-6; D remains unclear. CDR1 and CDR2 from the germline V gene are SGHDT and YYEEEE. The CDR3 is 14 amino acids. Trimming took off 9 bases at V and 3 bases at J, with 16 bases between the two ends. The CDR3 protein is CANREVRLNQPQHF. As DNA, the CDR3 is TGTGCCAACCGGGAGGTCAGGCTCAATCAGCCCCAGCATTTT. The whole variable domain, filled in from reference TRBV5-6 and TRBJ1-5, reads DAGVTQSPTHLIKTRGQQVTLRCSPKSGHDTVSWYQQALGQGPQFIFQYYEEEERQRGNFPDRFSGHQFPNYSSELNVNALLLGDSALYLCANREVRLNQPQHFGDGTRLSIL.

The chain joins TRBV11-2 to TRBJ1-2; D is perhaps TRBD1 (5 bases). The CDR3 sequence is 14 residues long. CDR1 is SGHAT, CDR2 FQNNGV, per germline. Trimming left V 0 bases short and J 8 bases short, with 13 bases between. The CDR3 nucleotides are TGTGCCAGCAGCTTAGATGTAGGGGTGCGAGGCTACACCTTC. Translating gives CASSLDVGVRGYTF. The full variable domain, its missing parts supplied by reference TRBV11-2 and TRBJ1-2, is EAGVAQSPRYKIIEKRQSVAFWCNPISGHATLYWYQQILGQGPKLLIQFQNNGVVDDSQLPKDRFSAERLKGVDSTLKIQPAKLEDSAVYLCASSLDVGVRGYTFGSGTRLTVV.

This rearrangement joins TRBV5-4 to TRBJ2-7; TRBD1 is a possible D gene (6 bases). V was pared by 4 bases and J by 0 bases, with 14 bases between. Germline-derived CDR1 and CDR2 are SGHNT and YYREEE (reference sequence). The CDR3 contains 15 residues. CDR3 nucleotide sequence: TGTGCCAGCAGCCCTGGGACATCTAGCTCCTACGAGCAGTACTTC. This translates into CASSPGTSSSYEQYF.

This clone has only a few counts. The DNA for the CDR3 is TGTGCCAGCAGCGCGGGACAGAACTATGGCTACACCTTC. Protein: CASSAGQNYGYTF. The chain is built from TRBV7-9 and TRBJ1-2, with 7 bases fitting TRBD1. CDR1 SEHNR and CDR2 FQNEAQ come from the germline V gene (reference sequence). The CDR3 is 13 amino acids. V was clipped by 5 bases and J by 2 bases; unmatched bases: 2.

The rearrangement uses TRBV27 and TRBJ2-2; the D gene is possibly TRBD1 (5 bases). Germline CDR1 MNHEY, CDR2 SMNVEV (reference sequence). Between the trimmed V and J ends, which lost 0 bases and 0 bases, there was a span of 8 bases. The CDR3 loop spans 16 amino acids. The CDR3 sequence is CASSLSGRTNTGELFF. The CDR3 DNA sequence: TGTGCCAGCAGTTTATCGGGGCGGACGAACACCGGGGAGCTGTTTTTT.

This clone was picked up one time. The rearrangement uses TRBV6-6 and TRBJ2-1; a weak D match, TRBD2 (5 bases). V was trimmed by 0 bases and J by 1 base, leaving 10 bases between them. CDR3 length: 16 amino acids. The V gene's germline CDR1 is MNHNY and CDR2 SVGAGI (reference sequence). CDR3 sequence reads: CASSYSHGVSYNEQFF. The CDR3 nucleotides are TGTGCCAGCAGTTACTCGCACGGGGTTTCCTACAATGAGCAGTTCTTC.

The DNA for the CDR3 is TGCGCCAGCAGCGTCGGGGTATTCTACGAGCAGTACTTC. Its protein product is CASSVGVFYEQYF. This chain links TRBV5-1 with TRBJ2-7; weak D call: TRBD2 (5 bases). This CDR3 region has 13 residues. Per germline, CDR1 SGHRS and CDR2 YFSETQ. Between the trimmed V and J ends, which lost 4 bases and 3 bases, there was a span of 11 bases.

The chain has TRBV3-1 (or the pseudogene TRBV3-2) and TRBJ1-2, with D possibly TRBD1 on 5 matching bases. The germline V and J ends were trimmed by 0 bases and 4 bases, with 9 bases remaining between them. The germline gives CDR1 LGHDT, CDR2 YNNKEL (reference sequence). The CDR3 is made up of 14 amino acids. The DNA of the CDR3 is TGTGCCAGCAGCCAAGAGGGGGGGGTCTATGGCTACACCTTC. This encodes CASSQEGGVYGYTF.

The gene calls are TRBV27 and TRBJ2-2; D may be TRBD2 (5 bases). The CDR3 extends over 16 amino acids. From germline, CDR1 is MNHEY and CDR2 SMNVEV (reference sequence). Deletions cut 3 bases from V and 5 bases from J, with 16 bases between. The CDR3 sequence: CASSLDEGRETGELFF. CDR3 nucleotides: TGTGCCAGCAGTTTGGATGAGGGTCGAGAAACCGGGGAGCTGTTTTTT.

V usage is TRBV5-8 and J usage is TRBJ1-2; tentative D call: TRBD1 (5 bases). The germline gives CDR1 SGHTS, CDR2 YDEGEE. Trimming stripped 7 bases from V and 4 bases from J, with 14 bases between. The CDR3 covers 13 residues. The DNA for the CDR3 is TGTGCCAGCTCACGGGGGGGGTCCTATGGCTACACCTTC. Protein product: CASSRGGSYGYTF.

This chain links TRBV18 with TRBJ1-6, with D perhaps TRBD1 (6 bases). There are 15 residues in the CDR3. Trimming stripped 3 bases from V and 7 bases from J, with 13 bases between. Germline V gives CDR1 KGHSH, CDR2 LQKENI. Here the CDR3 DNA reads TGTGCCAGCTCACCCGAGACAGGAGGAAATTCACCCCTCCACTTT. Translation gives CASSPETGGNSPLHF.

V usage is TRBV14 and J usage is TRBJ2-2, with 7 bases lining up with TRBD1. With V trimmed by 4 bases and J by 4 bases, 3 bases remained unmatched. The CDR3 has 14 amino acids. Germline-derived CDR1 and CDR2 are SGHDN and FVKESK. The CDR3 spells CASSRDRVTGELFF. Here the CDR3 DNA reads TGTGCCAGCAGCCGAGACAGGGTCACCGGGGAGCTGTTTTTT.

This clone was seen only a few times. The chain has TRBV9 and TRBJ2-2; possibly TRBD1 for D (6 bases). The CDR3 covers 15 residues. The germline V gene has CDR1 SGDLS and CDR2 YYNGEE. Trimming left V 6 bases short and J 0 bases short, with 12 bases between. The CDR3 protein is CASTLRTANTGELFF. CDR3 in DNA: TGTGCCAGCACCCTTCGGACAGCGAACACCGGGGAGCTGTTTTTT.

The J gene is TRBJ1-6, the V gene TRBV4-3; perhaps TRBD1 as D (5 bases). The CDR3 covers 15 residues. V was shortened by 1 base and J by 5 bases, with 9 bases between the two germline ends. Germline V CDR1 and CDR2: LGHNA, YSLEER. CDR3 in DNA: TGCGCCAGCAGCCAAGGGGGCAGGGATAATTCACCCCTCCACTTT. Protein: CASSQGGRDNSPLHF.

The V call is TRBV30, the J call TRBJ2-1; TRBD2 aligns across 9 bases. V shed 3 bases, J shed 8 bases, and the junction held 5 bases outside the gene matches. CDR1 is GTSNPN and CDR2 is SVGIG in the germline V gene (reference sequence). The CDR3 is made up of 13 amino acids. The CDR3 here is CAWSRGGADEQFF. The CDR3 DNA sequence: TGTGCCTGGAGCCGCGGGGGGGCCGATGAGCAGTTCTTC.

The rearrangement uses TRBV9 and TRBJ1-4, with TRBD1 matching over 7 bases. This CDR3 has 16 residues. Germline CDR1 and CDR2: SGDLS and YYNGEE. V lost 3 bases to trimming and J lost 2 bases; unmatched junction nucleotides: 7. The CDR3: CASSAYDRATNEKLFF. CDR3 DNA: TGTGCCAGCAGCGCCTACGACAGGGCGACTAATGAAAAACTGTTTTTT.

This clone occurred a few times. The chain links TRBV10-3 to TRBJ1-1; tentatively, D is TRBD1 (6 bases). The ends were cut back, 8 bases at V and 7 bases at J, with 11 bases in the middle. CDR3 size: 11 residues. Germline V gene data show CDR1 as ENHRY and CDR2 as SYGVKD. The CDR3 reads CAIGGNGEAFF. CDR3 DNA: TGTGCCATCGGGGGCAATGGTGAAGCTTTCTTT.

This clone was observed a single time. The chain joins TRBV15 to TRBJ2-3; TRBD2 matches at 8 bases. This CDR3 has 16 residues. J gave up 1 base and V 3 bases, and 6 bases lay outside the gene matches. CDR1 LNHNV and CDR2 YYDKDF come from the germline V gene (reference sequence). CDR3 protein: CATSRRAGERTDTQYF. In DNA form, the CDR3 reads TGTGCCACCAGCAGGAGAGCGGGGGAACGCACAGATACGCAGTATTTT.

The rearrangement joins TRBV11-2 to TRBJ1-1; 8 bases agree with TRBD1. Germline loops: CDR1 SGHAT, CDR2 FQNNGV. The V segment lost 3 bases and the J segment 5 bases; nucleotides outside the gene matches: 11. There are 16 residues in the CDR3. CDR3 protein: CASSFTDRAPKTEAFF. The DNA of the CDR3 is TGTGCCAGCAGCTTCACGGACAGGGCTCCGAAAACTGAAGCTTTCTTT. The whole variable domain, remainder taken from reference TRBV11-2 and TRBJ1-1, is EAGVAQSPRYKIIEKRQSVAFWCNPISGHATLYWYQQILGQGPKLLIQFQNNGVVDDSQLPKDRFSAERLKGVDSTLKIQPAKLEDSAVYLCASSFTDRAPKTEAFFGQGTRLTVV.

This clone was detected a few times. This chain links TRBV14 with TRBJ1-2, with 10 nucleotides matching TRBD1. From germline, CDR1 is SGHDN and CDR2 FVKESK. V was clipped by 1 base and J by 4 bases; unmatched bases: 6. This CDR3 has 16 residues. The CDR3 sequence: CASSQVGTGASYGYTF. In nucleotides, the CDR3 is TGTGCCAGCAGCCAAGTTGGGACAGGGGCATCCTATGGCTACACCTTC.

In nucleotides, the CDR3 is TGTGCCAGCAGCTCGGGACACTCCCCTACCTACGAGCAGTACTTC. It specifies CASSSGHSPTYEQYF. V usage is TRBV7-9 and J usage is TRBJ2-7; D perhaps matches TRBD1 (6 bases). V gave up 4 bases and J gave up 2 bases, with 15 bases separating them. The CDR3 has 15 amino acids. Germline V gene lookup returns CDR1 SEHNR and CDR2 FQNEAQ (reference sequence).

This clone showed up just once. This rearrangement joins TRBV28 to TRBJ2-3; no clear D gene. The CDR3 contains 14 residues. The V gene's germline CDR1 is MDHEN and CDR2 SYDVKM. Trimming took off 3 bases at V and 0 bases at J, with 7 bases between the two ends. Here the CDR3 reads CASSFGPSTDTQYF. The CDR3 coding sequence is TGTGCCAGCAGTTTTGGCCCCAGCACAGATACGCAGTATTTT.

This chain links TRBV24-1 with TRBJ1-1; 9 bases map to TRBD1. This CDR3 has 15 residues. Germline CDR1 and CDR2: KGHDR and SFDVKD. J gave up 1 base and V 7 bases, and 6 bases lay outside the gene matches. The CDR3 reads CATSSPGQGNTEAFF. The CDR3 DNA is TGTGCCACCAGCTCCCCGGGACAGGGGAACACTGAAGCTTTCTTT.

CDR3 bases: TGTGCCAGCAGCCGCGGACAGGGAATAGAAGAGACCCAGTACTTC. This gives the protein CASSRGQGIEETQYF. The genes are TRBV14 and TRBJ2-5; 8 bases match TRBD1. Germline assignment: CDR1 SGHDN and CDR2 FVKESK. With V trimmed by 4 bases and J by 3 bases, 7 bases remained unmatched. There are 15 residues in the CDR3.